This is a list of T cell receptor beta chains from one sample in a study of blood T cell repertoires in COVID-19. Clones were sequenced by immunoSEQ multiplex PCR, and TCRdb holds only the in-frame ones, with some missing. The sample has around 190,000 clones; approximately 86% are singletons. Input material: peripheral blood. Receptors were obtained from a man younger than 40 with acute or convalescent COVID-19. Each CDR3 is given with its conserved first and last residue. D genes are given only for firm matches. Expanded clones are given a class, and other clones once, few, many or no size at all.

clone size: NA; J gene: TRBJ2-7; V gene: TRBV5-1; D gene: NA; CDR3 DNA: TGCGCCAGCAGCTACCTTGACGGAGCCTACGAGCAGTACTTC; CDR3 protein: CASSYLDGAYEQYF
clone size: NA; J gene: TRBJ2-3; V gene: TRBV27; D gene: TRBD2; CDR3 DNA: TGTGCCAGTCGGGGGGGCAGCACAGATACGCAGTATTTT; CDR3 protein: CASRGGSTDTQYF
clone size: NA; J gene: TRBJ1-5; V gene: TRBV28; D gene: TRBD1; CDR3 DNA: TGTGCCAGCAGTCCCCGACAGGGGGCCAATCAGCCCCAGCATTTT; CDR3 protein: CASSPRQGANQPQHF
clone size: NA; J gene: TRBJ1-6; V gene: TRBV5-5; D gene: TRBD1; CDR3 DNA: TGTGCCAGCAGCTTCACCCGACAGGGCGGACCCCTCCACTTT; CDR3 protein: CASSFTRQGGPLHF
clone size: NA; J gene: TRBJ1-1; V gene: TRBV9; D gene: NA; CDR3 DNA: TGTGCCAGCAGCCCTGGAGGGGCTAACACTGAAGCTTTCTTT; CDR3 protein: CASSPGGANTEAFF
clone size: once; J gene: TRBJ2-1; V gene: TRBV3-1/TRBV3-2; D gene: NA; CDR3 DNA: TGTGCCAGCAGCCCCATAGACGGGGTATCCTACAATGAGCAGTTCTTC; CDR3 protein: CASSPIDGVSYNEQFF
clone size: NA; J gene: TRBJ1-5; V gene: TRBV6-5; D gene: NA; CDR3 DNA: TGTGCCAGCAGTTACGACAATAGCAATCAGCCCCAGCATTTT; CDR3 protein: CASSYDNSNQPQHF
clone size: NA; J gene: TRBJ2-7; V gene: TRBV18; D gene: TRBD2; CDR3 DNA: TGTGCCAGCTCACCACGGACTGGGACTAGCGTCACCTACGAGCAGTACTTC; CDR3 protein: CASSPRTGTSVTYEQYF
clone size: NA; J gene: TRBJ1-1; V gene: TRBV6-5; D gene: NA; CDR3 DNA: TGTGCCAGCATAGGGAGGTTGGAAAACACTGAAGCTTTCTTT; CDR3 protein: CASIGRLENTEAFF
clone size: NA; J gene: TRBJ1-1; V gene: TRBV29-1; D gene: TRBD1; CDR3 DNA: TGCAGCGTTGGGAGGGCAGGGGGGTTGAGTACTGAAGCTTTCTTT; CDR3 protein: CSVGRAGGLSTEAFF
clone size: NA; J gene: TRBJ1-1; V gene: TRBV5-1; D gene: NA; CDR3 DNA: TGCGCCAGCAGCTTCATGACAGGCGGGTCTGAAGCTTTCTTT; CDR3 protein: CASSFMTGGSEAFF
clone size: NA; J gene: TRBJ2-1; V gene: TRBV6-1; D gene: TRBD2; CDR3 DNA: TGTGCCAGCAGTGATCGAGCTAGCGGGAGTTATGAGCAGTTCTTC; CDR3 protein: CASSDRASGSYEQFF
clone size: NA; J gene: TRBJ1-4; V gene: TRBV6-6; D gene: TRBD1; CDR3 DNA: TGTGCCAGCAGTCGGGGCCGGGACAGGGGTTCCGCAACTAATGAAAAACTGTTTTTT; CDR3 protein: CASSRGRDRGSATNEKLFF
clone size: NA; J gene: TRBJ1-2; V gene: TRBV11-2; D gene: NA; CDR3 DNA: TGTGCCAGCAGCCTAAATACAGGGTATCGGAGCTACACCTTC; CDR3 protein: CASSLNTGYRSYTF
clone size: NA; J gene: TRBJ1-4; V gene: TRBV27; D gene: TRBD1; CDR3 DNA: TGTGCCAGCGGGGATACAGGGGCAGGGAAACTGTTTTTT; CDR3 protein: CASGDTGAGKLFF
clone size: NA; J gene: TRBJ2-7; V gene: TRBV9; D gene: TRBD2; CDR3 DNA: TGTGCCAGCAGCGTGGGGACTAGCGGCTACGAGCAGTACTTC; CDR3 protein: CASSVGTSGYEQYF
clone size: NA; J gene: TRBJ1-4; V gene: TRBV28; D gene: NA; CDR3 DNA: TGTGCCAGCAGCTTTACAGCCCTTATAGGCATTCGAAGTGAAAAACTGTTTTTT; CDR3 protein: CASSFTALIGIRSEKLFF
clone size: NA; J gene: TRBJ1-6; V gene: TRBV5-4; D gene: TRBD1; CDR3 DNA: TGTGCCAGCAGCGCCGTAGGGACAGGGTCCTATAATTCACCCCTCCACTTT; CDR3 protein: CASSAVGTGSYNSPLHF
clone size: NA; J gene: TRBJ2-3; V gene: TRBV5-1; D gene: TRBD2; CDR3 DNA: TGCGCCAGCGGCCCAGGCTTGACTAGCGGGAGTACGGGCACAGATACGCAGTATTTT; CDR3 protein: CASGPGLTSGSTGTDTQYF
clone size: NA; J gene: TRBJ1-2; V gene: TRBV6-5; D gene: NA; CDR3 DNA: TGTGCCAGCAACCTTCAATTTAGCTATGGCTACACCTTC; CDR3 protein: CASNLQFSYGYTF
clone size: few; J gene: TRBJ2-3; V gene: TRBV7-3; D gene: TRBD2; CDR3 DNA: TGTGCCAGCAGCCAAAGGTCCGGGTCAGCGGGGGGTTCAAATACGCAGTATTTT; CDR3 protein: CASSQRSGSAGGSNTQYF
clone size: once; J gene: TRBJ2-2; V gene: TRBV9; D gene: TRBD1; CDR3 DNA: TGTGCCAGCAGCGCATCCGACAGGGCCGGCACCGGGGAGCTGTTTTTT; CDR3 protein: CASSASDRAGTGELFF
clone size: NA; J gene: TRBJ1-5; V gene: TRBV6-6; D gene: NA; CDR3 DNA: TGTGCCAGCAGTCCGCGAGGGCTAGAGAGTAGTCAGCCCCAGCATTTT; CDR3 protein: CASSPRGLESSQPQHF
clone size: NA; J gene: TRBJ2-7; V gene: TRBV6-6; D gene: NA; CDR3 DNA: TGTGCCAGCAGTTACTCGGAGTCCTACGAGCAGTACTTC; CDR3 protein: CASSYSESYEQYF
clone size: NA; J gene: TRBJ1-4; V gene: TRBV19; D gene: TRBD1; CDR3 DNA: TGTGCCAGTAAGAGGACAGGGTCCTATAATGAAAAACTGTTTTTT; CDR3 protein: CASKRTGSYNEKLFF
clone size: NA; J gene: TRBJ2-7; V gene: TRBV3-1/TRBV3-2; D gene: TRBD1; CDR3 DNA: TGTGCCAGCAGTCCCCTGGGACAGGGTCCCTACGAGCAGTACTTC; CDR3 protein: CASSPLGQGPYEQYF
clone size: NA; J gene: TRBJ2-5; V gene: TRBV5-1; D gene: TRBD2; CDR3 DNA: TGCGCCAGCAGCCTTAAGAAATTTCGACTAGCGGGGGGCTCTAGCCAAGAGACCCAGTACTTC; CDR3 protein: CASSLKKFRLAGGSSQETQYF
clone size: NA; J gene: TRBJ2-5; V gene: TRBV7-8; D gene: NA; CDR3 DNA: TGTGCCAGCAGCTTAGATCTTGCGCTAGTGGGGACCCAGTACTTC; CDR3 protein: CASSLDLALVGTQYF
clone size: NA; J gene: TRBJ2-1; V gene: TRBV19; D gene: TRBD2; CDR3 DNA: TGTGCCAGTAGTCTCGGACTAGCGGGAGGGCCCGGTGAGCAGTTCTTC; CDR3 protein: CASSLGLAGGPGEQFF
clone size: few; J gene: TRBJ2-1; V gene: TRBV5-1; D gene: NA; CDR3 DNA: TGCGCCAGCAGCGACCGCGGAGGGGAAATAGGTGCGCAGTTCTTC; CDR3 protein: CASSDRGGEIGAQFF
clone size: NA; J gene: TRBJ2-1; V gene: TRBV19; D gene: TRBD2; CDR3 DNA: TGTGCCAGTAGTCCCTTCGGGCGTCTAGCGGGAGGGCTTTCCTACAATGAGCAGTTCTTC; CDR3 protein: CASSPFGRLAGGLSYNEQFF
clone size: NA; J gene: TRBJ2-3; V gene: TRBV30; D gene: TRBD2; CDR3 DNA: TGTGCCTGGAGTTTAAGCGGGGGCCCAGATACGCAGTATTTT; CDR3 protein: CAWSLSGGPDTQYF
clone size: few; J gene: TRBJ1-2; V gene: TRBV5-6; D gene: NA; CDR3 DNA: TGTGCCAGCAGCTTACCGGGAAAGGTTAACTATGGCTACACCTTC; CDR3 protein: CASSLPGKVNYGYTF
clone size: NA; J gene: TRBJ1-3; V gene: TRBV7-6; D gene: TRBD1; CDR3 DNA: TGTGCCAGCAGCCAGACAGGGGGTGGAAACACCATATATTTT; CDR3 protein: CASSQTGGGNTIYF
clone size: NA; J gene: TRBJ1-1; V gene: TRBV5-1; D gene: TRBD1; CDR3 DNA: TGCGCCAGCAGCCTCGGACAGGGATCAACCCGTCCGCGGAACACTGAAGCTTTCTTT; CDR3 protein: CASSLGQGSTRPRNTEAFF
clone size: once; J gene: TRBJ1-5; V gene: TRBV6-6; D gene: NA; CDR3 DNA: TGTGCCAGCAGTTTAGGGGCAGGCTTCAATCAGCCCCAGCATTTT; CDR3 protein: CASSLGAGFNQPQHF
clone size: once; J gene: TRBJ2-7; V gene: TRBV6-5; D gene: NA; CDR3 DNA: TGTGCCAGCAGTCTTCGCGGCCACGAGCAGTACTTC; CDR3 protein: CASSLRGHEQYF
clone size: NA; J gene: TRBJ2-7; V gene: TRBV7-9; D gene: TRBD1; CDR3 DNA: TGTGCCAGCAGTGAGGGACAGTTCTACGAGCAGTACTTC; CDR3 protein: CASSEGQFYEQYF
clone size: few; J gene: TRBJ2-1; V gene: TRBV9; D gene: NA; CDR3 DNA: TGTGCCAGCAGCGTATCCGGGTGGTACCCCAATGAGCAGTTCTTC; CDR3 protein: CASSVSGWYPNEQFF
clone size: once; J gene: TRBJ1-5; V gene: TRBV28; D gene: NA; CDR3 DNA: TGTGCCAGCAGTTTGCCCAGTTTGAGCAATCAGCCCCAGCATTTT; CDR3 protein: CASSLPSLSNQPQHF
clone size: NA; J gene: TRBJ1-5; V gene: TRBV11-2; D gene: NA; CDR3 DNA: TGTGCCAGCAGAGGACATTTCGGTCAGCCCCAGCATTTT; CDR3 protein: CASRGHFGQPQHF
clone size: NA; J gene: TRBJ1-5; V gene: TRBV3-1/TRBV3-2; D gene: TRBD1; CDR3 DNA: TGTGCCAGCAGCCTTAAAATGGACAGGGATCAGCCCCAGCATTTT; CDR3 protein: CASSLKMDRDQPQHF
clone size: NA; J gene: TRBJ2-7; V gene: TRBV30; D gene: NA; CDR3 DNA: TGTGCCTGGAGTACGGGGAGCTCCTACGAGCAGTACTTC; CDR3 protein: CAWSTGSSYEQYF
clone size: NA; J gene: TRBJ1-2; V gene: TRBV29-1; D gene: TRBD1; CDR3 DNA: TGCAGCGCCTACTCAGGGGGCGTGCCCCCTTACAGCTACACCTTC; CDR3 protein: CSAYSGGVPPYSYTF
clone size: NA; J gene: TRBJ2-5; V gene: TRBV18; D gene: TRBD2; CDR3 DNA: TGTGCCAGCTCACCAAGGTTGCGGGGGAGTGACAGCCAAGAGACCCAGTACTTC; CDR3 protein: CASSPRLRGSDSQETQYF
clone size: NA; J gene: TRBJ1-1; V gene: TRBV6-2/TRBV6-3; D gene: TRBD1; CDR3 DNA: TGTGCCAGCAGCCGCGACAGGGTAAACACTGAAGCTTTCTTT; CDR3 protein: CASSRDRVNTEAFF
clone size: NA; J gene: TRBJ1-2; V gene: TRBV3-1/TRBV3-2; D gene: NA; CDR3 DNA: TGTGCCAGCAGCCAAGTCACAGCTAACTATGGCTACACCTTC; CDR3 protein: CASSQVTANYGYTF
clone size: NA; J gene: TRBJ1-3; V gene: TRBV7-9; D gene: NA; CDR3 DNA: TGTGCCAGCAGCTTCTACGCTGGAAACACCATATATTTT; CDR3 protein: CASSFYAGNTIYF
clone size: NA; J gene: TRBJ1-1; V gene: TRBV28; D gene: NA; CDR3 DNA: TGTGCCAGCAGTTTAATTCGGGAGGCCGGGGGCACTGAAGCTTTCTTT; CDR3 protein: CASSLIREAGGTEAFF
clone size: NA; J gene: TRBJ1-6; V gene: TRBV6-1; D gene: TRBD1; CDR3 DNA: TGTGCCAGCAGTGAACTGGACAGGGGTTCTTCACCCCTCCACTTT; CDR3 protein: CASSELDRGSSPLHF
clone size: NA; J gene: TRBJ1-6; V gene: TRBV6-5; D gene: NA; CDR3 DNA: TGTGCCAGCAGTTACACAGGTTCACCCCTCCACTTT; CDR3 protein: CASSYTGSPLHF
clone size: few; J gene: TRBJ1-1; V gene: TRBV6-5; D gene: TRBD1; CDR3 DNA: TGTGCCAGCCCTCGGGACAGGGGGCGCAGCACTGAAGCTTTCTTT; CDR3 protein: CASPRDRGRSTEAFF
clone size: NA; J gene: TRBJ1-5; V gene: TRBV12-5; D gene: NA; CDR3 DNA: TGTGCTAGTGGCCGACAGCCGAATAGCAATCAGCCCCAGCATTTT; CDR3 protein: CASGRQPNSNQPQHF
clone size: NA; J gene: TRBJ2-5; V gene: TRBV5-8; D gene: TRBD2; CDR3 DNA: TGTGCCAGCAGCTTGGGGTTGGTAGCGGGGGACCAAGAGACCCAGTACTTC; CDR3 protein: CASSLGLVAGDQETQYF
clone size: NA; J gene: TRBJ2-2; V gene: TRBV27; D gene: TRBD2; CDR3 DNA: TGTGCCAGCAGTTCTGGGACTAGCGGGAGTCCGTGGACCGGGGAGCTGTTTTTT; CDR3 protein: CASSSGTSGSPWTGELFF